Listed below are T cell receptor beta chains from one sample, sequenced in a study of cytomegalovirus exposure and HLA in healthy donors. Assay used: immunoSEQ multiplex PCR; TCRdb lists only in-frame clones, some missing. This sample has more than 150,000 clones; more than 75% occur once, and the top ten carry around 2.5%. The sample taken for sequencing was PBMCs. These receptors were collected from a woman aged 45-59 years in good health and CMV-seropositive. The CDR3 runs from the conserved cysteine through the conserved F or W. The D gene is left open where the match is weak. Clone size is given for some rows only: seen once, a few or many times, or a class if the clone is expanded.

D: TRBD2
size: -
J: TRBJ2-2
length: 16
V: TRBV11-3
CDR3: CASSLEGTRGTGELFF
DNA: TGTGCCAGCAGCCTCGAAGGGACTAGGGGCACCGGGGAGCTGTTTTTT

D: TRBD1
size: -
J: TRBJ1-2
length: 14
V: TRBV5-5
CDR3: CASSWDRGQGGYTF
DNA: TGTGCCAGCAGCTGGGACAGGGGGCAGGGTGGCTACACCTTC

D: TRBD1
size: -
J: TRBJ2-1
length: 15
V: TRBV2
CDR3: CASRIDRGGVGEQFF
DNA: TGTGCCAGCAGGATAGACAGGGGCGGGGTCGGTGAGCAGTTCTTC

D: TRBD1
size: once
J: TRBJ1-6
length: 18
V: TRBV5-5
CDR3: CASSPPGQGAFHNSPLHF
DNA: TGTGCCAGCAGCCCACCGGGACAGGGTGCCTTCCATAATTCACCCCTCCACTTT

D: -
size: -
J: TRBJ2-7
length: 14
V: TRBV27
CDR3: CASSLSTQTYEQYF
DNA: TGTGCCAGCAGTTTATCAACACAGACCTACGAGCAGTACTTC

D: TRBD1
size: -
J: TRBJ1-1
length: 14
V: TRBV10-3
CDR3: CAISGDRRGTEAFF
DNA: TGTGCCATCAGTGGGGACAGGAGGGGGACTGAAGCTTTCTTT

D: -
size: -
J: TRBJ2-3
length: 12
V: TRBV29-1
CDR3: CSVAPPSGTQYF
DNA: TGCAGCGTTGCCCCCCCGTCAGGGACGCAGTATTTT

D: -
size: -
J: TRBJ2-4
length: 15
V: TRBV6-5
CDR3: CASSYSSATMGIQYF
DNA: TGTGCCAGCAGTTACTCGTCAGCCACTATGGGCATTCAGTACTTC

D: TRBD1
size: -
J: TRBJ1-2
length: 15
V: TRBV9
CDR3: CASSVATQGARGYTF
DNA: TGTGCCAGCAGCGTAGCTACACAGGGGGCTCGTGGCTACACCTTC

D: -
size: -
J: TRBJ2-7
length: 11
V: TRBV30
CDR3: CAWTSDYEQYF
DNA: TGTGCCTGGACTAGTGACTACGAGCAGTACTTC

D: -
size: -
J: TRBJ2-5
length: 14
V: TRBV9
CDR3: CASSVQGNQETQYF
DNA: TGTGCCAGCAGCGTTCAGGGCAACCAAGAGACCCAGTACTTC